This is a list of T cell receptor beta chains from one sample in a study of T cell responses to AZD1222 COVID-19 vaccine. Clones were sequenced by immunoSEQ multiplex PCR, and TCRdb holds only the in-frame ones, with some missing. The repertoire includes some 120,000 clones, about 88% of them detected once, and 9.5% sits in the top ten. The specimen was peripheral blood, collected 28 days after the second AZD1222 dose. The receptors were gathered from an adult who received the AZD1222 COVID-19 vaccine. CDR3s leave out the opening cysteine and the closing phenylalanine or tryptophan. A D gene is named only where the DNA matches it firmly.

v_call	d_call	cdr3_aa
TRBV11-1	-	ASSLGENTEAF
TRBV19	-	ASREGLLGGYT
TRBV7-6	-	ASSLGISGNTEAF
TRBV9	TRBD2	ASSVVGGRGSYNEQF
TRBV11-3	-	ASSEQGSRADTQY
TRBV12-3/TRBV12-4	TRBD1	ASSGQAYQPQH
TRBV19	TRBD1	ASRLTGGAGGYT
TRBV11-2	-	ASSPPVSFNEQF
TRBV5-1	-	ASSIGQTSTDTQY
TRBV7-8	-	ASSLFRGSPLH
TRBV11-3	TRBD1	ASSWTGDHEQY
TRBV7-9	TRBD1	ASSPDRGSDTEAF
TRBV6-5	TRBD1	ASTGTGGVAYGYT
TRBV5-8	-	ASSSGNTIY
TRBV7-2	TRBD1	ASSFRDRGFMGYGYT
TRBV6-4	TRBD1	ASSDLGQGPNEQF
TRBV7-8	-	ASSFGERELNYGYT
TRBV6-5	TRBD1	ATRLYRQGANEQF
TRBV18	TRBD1	ASSLEAGQGSGYT
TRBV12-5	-	ASGLVPDWQMNTEAF
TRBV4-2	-	ASSQDGAASGYT
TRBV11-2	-	ASSPRRQAGNTIY
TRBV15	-	ATSRDGSTEAF
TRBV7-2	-	ASSSLGNTIY
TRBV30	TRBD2	AWTRTSGAYEQY
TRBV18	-	ASSEDVSHEQY
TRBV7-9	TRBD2	ASSPPFRLARGKDTQY
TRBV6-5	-	ASRGGLLNEQF
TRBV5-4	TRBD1	ASSRDRNQPQH
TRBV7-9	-	ASSLGGTTFYGYT
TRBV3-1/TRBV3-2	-	ASKVAPSTDTQY
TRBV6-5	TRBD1	ASSYYRGSGDTIY
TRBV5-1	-	ASSHDSDGYT
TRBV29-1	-	RGGGGFNDEQF
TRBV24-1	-	ATSAADRDNNEQF
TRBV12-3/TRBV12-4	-	ASIPDSHTEAF